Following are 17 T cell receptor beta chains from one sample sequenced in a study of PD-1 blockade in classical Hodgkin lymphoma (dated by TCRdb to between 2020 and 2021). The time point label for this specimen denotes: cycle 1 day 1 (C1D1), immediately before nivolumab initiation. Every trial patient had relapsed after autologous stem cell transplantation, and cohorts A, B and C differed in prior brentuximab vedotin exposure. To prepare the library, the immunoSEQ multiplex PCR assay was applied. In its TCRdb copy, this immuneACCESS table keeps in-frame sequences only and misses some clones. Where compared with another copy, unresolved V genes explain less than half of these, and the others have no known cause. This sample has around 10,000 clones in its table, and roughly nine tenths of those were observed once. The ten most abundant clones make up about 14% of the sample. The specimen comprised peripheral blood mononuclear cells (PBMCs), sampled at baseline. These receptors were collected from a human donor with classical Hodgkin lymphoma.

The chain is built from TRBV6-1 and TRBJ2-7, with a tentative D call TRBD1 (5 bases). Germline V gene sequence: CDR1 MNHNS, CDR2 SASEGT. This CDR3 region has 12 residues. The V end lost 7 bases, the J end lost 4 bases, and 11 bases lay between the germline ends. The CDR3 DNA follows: TGTGCCAGCATAACAGGTGCTTACGAGCAGTACTTC. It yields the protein CASITGAYEQYF.

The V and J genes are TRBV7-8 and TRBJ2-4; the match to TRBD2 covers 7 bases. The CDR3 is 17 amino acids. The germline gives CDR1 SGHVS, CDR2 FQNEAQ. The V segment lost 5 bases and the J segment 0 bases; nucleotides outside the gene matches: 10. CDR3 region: CASSRSLADLAKNIQYF. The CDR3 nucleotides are TGTGCCAGCAGCCGAAGCCTAGCGGATCTAGCCAAAAACATTCAGTACTTC.

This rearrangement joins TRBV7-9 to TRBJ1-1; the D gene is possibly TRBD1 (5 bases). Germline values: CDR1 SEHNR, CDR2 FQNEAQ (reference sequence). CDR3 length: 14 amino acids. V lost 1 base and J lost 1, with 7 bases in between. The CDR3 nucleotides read TGTGCCAGCAGCTTAGGGGGGTCGAACACTGAAGCTTTCTTT. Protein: CASSLGGSNTEAFF. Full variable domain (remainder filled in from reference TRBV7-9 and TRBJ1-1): DTGVSQNPRHKITKRGQNVTFRCDPISEHNRLYWYRQTLGQGPEFLTYFQNEAQLEKSRLLSDRFSAERPKGSFSTLEIQRTEQGDSAMYLCASSLGGSNTEAFFGQGTRLTVV.

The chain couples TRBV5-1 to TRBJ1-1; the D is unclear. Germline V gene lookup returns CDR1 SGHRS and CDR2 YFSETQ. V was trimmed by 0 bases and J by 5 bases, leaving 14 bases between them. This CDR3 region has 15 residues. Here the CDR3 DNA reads TGCGCCAGCAGCTTGGTAACGGGTTTAGATACTGAAGCTTTCTTT. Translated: CASSLVTGLDTEAFF.

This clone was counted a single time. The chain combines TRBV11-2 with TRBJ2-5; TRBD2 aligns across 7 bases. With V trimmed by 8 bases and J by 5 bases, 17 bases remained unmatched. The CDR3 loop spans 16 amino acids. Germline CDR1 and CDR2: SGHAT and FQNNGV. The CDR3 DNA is TGTGCCAGCGTGCGACGGGGAACCCCAGCGGGGGAGACCCAGTACTTC. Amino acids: CASVRRGTPAGETQYF.

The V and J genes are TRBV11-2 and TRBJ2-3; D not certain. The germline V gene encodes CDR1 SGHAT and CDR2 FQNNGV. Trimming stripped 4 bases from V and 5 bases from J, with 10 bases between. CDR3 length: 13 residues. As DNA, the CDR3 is TGTGCCAGCAGCTCTGGGGTTAAAGATACGCAGTATTTT. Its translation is CASSSGVKDTQYF. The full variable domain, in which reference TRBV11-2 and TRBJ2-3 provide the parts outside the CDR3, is EAGVAQSPRYKIIEKRQSVAFWCNPISGHATLYWYQQILGQGPKLLIQFQNNGVVDDSQLPKDRFSAERLKGVDSTLKIQPAKLEDSAVYLCASSSGVKDTQYFGPGTRLTVL.

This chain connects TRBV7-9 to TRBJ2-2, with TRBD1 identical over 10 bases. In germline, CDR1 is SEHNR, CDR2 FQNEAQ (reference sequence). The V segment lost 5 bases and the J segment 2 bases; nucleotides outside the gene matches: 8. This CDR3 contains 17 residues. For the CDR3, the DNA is TGTGCCAGCAGCCCACGAGGGACAGGGGTTAACACCGGGGAGCTGTTTTTT. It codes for CASSPRGTGVNTGELFF. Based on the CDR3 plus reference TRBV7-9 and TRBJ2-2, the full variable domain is DTGVSQNPRHKITKRGQNVTFRCDPISEHNRLYWYRQTLGQGPEFLTYFQNEAQLEKSRLLSDRFSAERPKGSFSTLEIQRTEQGDSAMYLCASSPRGTGVNTGELFFGEGSRLTVL.

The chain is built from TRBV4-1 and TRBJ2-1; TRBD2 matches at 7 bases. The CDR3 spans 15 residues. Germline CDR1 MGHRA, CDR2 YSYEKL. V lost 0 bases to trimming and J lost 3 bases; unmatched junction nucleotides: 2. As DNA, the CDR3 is TGCGCCAGCAGCCAAGACTCTAGCGGCTACAATGAGCAGTTCTTC. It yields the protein CASSQDSSGYNEQFF.

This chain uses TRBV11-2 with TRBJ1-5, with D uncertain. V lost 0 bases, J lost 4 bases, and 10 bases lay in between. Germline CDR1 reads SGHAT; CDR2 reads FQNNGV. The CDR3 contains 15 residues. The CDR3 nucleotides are TGTGCCAGCAGCTTAGATGCGGCATCTAATCAGCCCCAGCATTTT. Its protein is CASSLDAASNQPQHF.

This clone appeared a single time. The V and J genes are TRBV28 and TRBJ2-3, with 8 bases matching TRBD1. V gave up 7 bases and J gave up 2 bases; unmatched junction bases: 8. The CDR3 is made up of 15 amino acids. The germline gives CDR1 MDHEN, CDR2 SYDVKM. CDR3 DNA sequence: TGTGCCAGCAAGCCTGGACAGGGTTTCACAGATACGCAGTATTTT. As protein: CASKPGQGFTDTQYF.

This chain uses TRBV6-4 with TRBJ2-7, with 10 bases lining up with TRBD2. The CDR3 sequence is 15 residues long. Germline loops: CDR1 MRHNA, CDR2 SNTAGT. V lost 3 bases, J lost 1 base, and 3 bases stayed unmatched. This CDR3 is CASSELAGESYEQYF. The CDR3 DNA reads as TGTGCCAGCAGTGAGCTAGCGGGAGAATCCTACGAGCAGTACTTC.

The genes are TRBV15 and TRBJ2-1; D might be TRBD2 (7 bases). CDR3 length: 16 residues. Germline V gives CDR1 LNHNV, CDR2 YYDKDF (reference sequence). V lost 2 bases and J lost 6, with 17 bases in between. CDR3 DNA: TGTGCCACCAGCAGACCCAGGGGACTATTACGCAATGAGCAGTTCTTC. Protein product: CATSRPRGLLRNEQFF.

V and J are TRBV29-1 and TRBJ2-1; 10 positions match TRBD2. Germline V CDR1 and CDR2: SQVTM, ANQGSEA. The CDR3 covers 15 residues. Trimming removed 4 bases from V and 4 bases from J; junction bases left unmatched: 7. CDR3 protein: CSVGPGLAVYNEQFF. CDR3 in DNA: TGCAGCGTTGGCCCCGGACTAGCGGTTTACAATGAGCAGTTCTTC.

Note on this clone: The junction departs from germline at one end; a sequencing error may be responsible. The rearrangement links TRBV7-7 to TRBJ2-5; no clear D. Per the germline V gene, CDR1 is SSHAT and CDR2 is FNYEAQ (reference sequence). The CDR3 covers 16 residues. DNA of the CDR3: TGTGCTAGCAGCTTAGAGGTCCCAAGTGCACAAGAGACCCAGTACTTC. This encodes CASSLEVPSAQETQYF.

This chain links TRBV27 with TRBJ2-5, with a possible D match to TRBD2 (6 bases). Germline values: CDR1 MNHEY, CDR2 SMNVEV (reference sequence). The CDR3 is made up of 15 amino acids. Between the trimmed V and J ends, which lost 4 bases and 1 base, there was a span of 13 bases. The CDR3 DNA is TGTGCCAGCAGTTCCCCCGGGACTTTCCAAGAGACCCAGTACTTC. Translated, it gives CASSSPGTFQETQYF.

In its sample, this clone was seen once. The CDR3 reads CASSFRITDTQYF. The CDR3 bases are TGTGCCAGCAGCTTCAGGATCACAGATACGCAGTATTTT. The rearrangement links TRBV9 to TRBJ2-3; D not resolved. The CDR3 loop spans 13 amino acids. Per the germline V gene, CDR1 is SGDLS and CDR2 is YYNGEE. Trimming cost V 4 bases and J 2 bases, with 8 bases left between them.

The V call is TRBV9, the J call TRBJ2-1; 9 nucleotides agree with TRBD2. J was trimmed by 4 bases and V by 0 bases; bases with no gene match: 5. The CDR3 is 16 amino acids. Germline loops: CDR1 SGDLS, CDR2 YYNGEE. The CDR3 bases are TGTGCCAGCAGCGTAGGTCTAGCGGGGTTATACAATGAGCAGTTCTTC. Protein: CASSVGLAGLYNEQFF. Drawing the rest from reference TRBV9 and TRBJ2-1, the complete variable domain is DSGVTQTPKHLITATGQRVTLRCSPRSGDLSVYWYQQSLDQGLQFLIQYYNGEERAKGNILERFSAQQFPDLHSELNLSSLELGDSALYFCASSVGLAGLYNEQFFGPGTRLTVL.